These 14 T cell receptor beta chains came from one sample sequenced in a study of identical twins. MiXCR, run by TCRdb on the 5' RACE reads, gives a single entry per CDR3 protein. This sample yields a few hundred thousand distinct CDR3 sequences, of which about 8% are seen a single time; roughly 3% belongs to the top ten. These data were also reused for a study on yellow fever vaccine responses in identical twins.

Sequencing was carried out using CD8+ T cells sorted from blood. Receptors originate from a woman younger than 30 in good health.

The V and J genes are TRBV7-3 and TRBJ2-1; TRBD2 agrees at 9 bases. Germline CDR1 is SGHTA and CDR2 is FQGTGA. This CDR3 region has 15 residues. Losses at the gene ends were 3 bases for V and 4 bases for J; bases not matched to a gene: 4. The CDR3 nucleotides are TGTGCCAGCAGCTTGAGTACTAGCGGGTACAATGAGCAGTTCTTC. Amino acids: CASSLSTSGYNEQFF.

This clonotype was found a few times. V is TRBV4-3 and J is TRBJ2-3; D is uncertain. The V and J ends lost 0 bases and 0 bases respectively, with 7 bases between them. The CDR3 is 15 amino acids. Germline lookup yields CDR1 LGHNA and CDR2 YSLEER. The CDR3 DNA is TGCGCCAGCAGCCAAGATCCGTCCAGCACAGATACGCAGTATTTT. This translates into CASSQDPSSTDTQYF.

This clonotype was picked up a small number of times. CDR3 coding DNA: TGTGCCAGCAGCTTAGGAGCGGGAGCCATCTACAATGAGCAGTTCTTC. It codes for CASSLGAGAIYNEQFF. The chain joins TRBV7-6 to TRBJ2-1; 8 bases map to TRBD2. Trimming removed 1 base from V and 3 bases from J; junction bases left unmatched: 5. Germline-derived CDR1 and CDR2 are SGHVS and FNYEAQ. The CDR3 totals 16 residues.

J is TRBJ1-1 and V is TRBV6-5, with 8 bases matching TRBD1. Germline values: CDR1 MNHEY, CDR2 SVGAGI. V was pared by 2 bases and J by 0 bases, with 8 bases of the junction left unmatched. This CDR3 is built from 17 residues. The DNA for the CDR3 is TGTGCCAGCAGTTACAACCAGGGGGCAGTTTTGAACACTGAAGCTTTCTTT. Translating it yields CASSYNQGAVLNTEAFF.

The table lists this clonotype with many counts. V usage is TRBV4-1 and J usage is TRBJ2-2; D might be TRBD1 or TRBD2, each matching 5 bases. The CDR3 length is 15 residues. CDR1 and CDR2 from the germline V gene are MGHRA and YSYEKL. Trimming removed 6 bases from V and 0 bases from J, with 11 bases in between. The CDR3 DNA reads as TGCGCCAGCAGTGACGGGACGACGAACACCGGGGAGCTGTTTTTT. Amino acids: CASSDGTTNTGELFF.

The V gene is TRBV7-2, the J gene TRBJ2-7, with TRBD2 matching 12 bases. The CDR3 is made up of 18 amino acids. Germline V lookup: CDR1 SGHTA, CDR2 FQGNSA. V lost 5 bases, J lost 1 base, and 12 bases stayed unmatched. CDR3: CASSPSGRAASGSYEQYF. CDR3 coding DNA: TGTGCCAGCAGCCCTAGCGGGAGGGCCGCTTCCGGTTCCTACGAGCAGTACTTC.

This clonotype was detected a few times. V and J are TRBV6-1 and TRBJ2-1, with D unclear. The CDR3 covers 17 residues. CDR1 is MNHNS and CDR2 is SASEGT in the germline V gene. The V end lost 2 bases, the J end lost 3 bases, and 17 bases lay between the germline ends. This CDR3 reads CASSEYLSQPIYNEQFF. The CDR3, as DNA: TGTGCCAGCAGTGAATACCTCAGCCAACCAATCTACAATGAGCAGTTCTTC.

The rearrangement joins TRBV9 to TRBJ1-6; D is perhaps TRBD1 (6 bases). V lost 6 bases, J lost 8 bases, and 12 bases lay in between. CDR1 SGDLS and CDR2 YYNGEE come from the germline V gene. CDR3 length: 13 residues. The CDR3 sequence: CASTNRDYSPLHF. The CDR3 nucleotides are TGTGCCAGCACGAACAGGGACTATTCACCCCTCCACTTT.

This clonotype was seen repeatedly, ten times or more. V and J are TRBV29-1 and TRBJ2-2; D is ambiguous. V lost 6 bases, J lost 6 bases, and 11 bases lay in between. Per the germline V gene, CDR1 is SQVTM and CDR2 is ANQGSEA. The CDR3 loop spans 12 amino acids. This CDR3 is CSVTTWAGELFF. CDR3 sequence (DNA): TGCAGCGTGACAACGTGGGCCGGGGAGCTGTTTTTT.

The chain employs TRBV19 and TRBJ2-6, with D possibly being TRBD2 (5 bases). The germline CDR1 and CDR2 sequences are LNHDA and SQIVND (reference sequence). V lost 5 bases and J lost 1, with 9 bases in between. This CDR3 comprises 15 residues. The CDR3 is CASSAGPSGANVLTF. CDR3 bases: TGTGCCAGTAGTGCGGGCCCTTCTGGGGCCAACGTCCTGACTTTC.

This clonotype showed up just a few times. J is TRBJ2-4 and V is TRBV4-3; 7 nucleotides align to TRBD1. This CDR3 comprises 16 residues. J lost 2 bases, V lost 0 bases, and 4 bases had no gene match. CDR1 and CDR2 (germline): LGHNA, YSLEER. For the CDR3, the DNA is TGCGCCAGCAGCCAAGAAGACAGGGTGCCCAAAAACATTCAGTACTTC. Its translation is CASSQEDRVPKNIQYF.

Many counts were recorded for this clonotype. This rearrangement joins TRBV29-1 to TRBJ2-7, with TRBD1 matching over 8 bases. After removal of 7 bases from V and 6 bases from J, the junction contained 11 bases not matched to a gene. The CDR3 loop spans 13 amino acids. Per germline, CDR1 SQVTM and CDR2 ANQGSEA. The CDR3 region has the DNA TGCAGCGCCGAGACAGGGGTTGGTCTCGAGCAGTACTTC. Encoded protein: CSAETGVGLEQYF.

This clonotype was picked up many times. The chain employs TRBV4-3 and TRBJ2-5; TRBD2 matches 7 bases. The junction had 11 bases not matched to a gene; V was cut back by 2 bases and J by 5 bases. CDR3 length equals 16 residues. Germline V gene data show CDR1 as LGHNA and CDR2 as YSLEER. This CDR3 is CASSQHDDGGSETQYF. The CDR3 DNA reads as TGCGCCAGCAGCCAACACGACGACGGCGGGAGCGAGACCCAGTACTTC.

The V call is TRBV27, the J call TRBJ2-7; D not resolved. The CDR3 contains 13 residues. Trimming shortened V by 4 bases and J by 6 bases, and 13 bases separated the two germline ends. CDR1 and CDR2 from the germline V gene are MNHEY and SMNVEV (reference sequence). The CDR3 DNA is TGTGCCAGCAGTTCCCACATTTTCTCCGAGCAGTACTTC. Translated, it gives CASSSHIFSEQYF.